This T cell receptor beta chain derives from a study of T cells in Graves' hyperthyroidism and ophthalmopathy. Template material for amplifying TCR beta CDR3 regions consisted of RNA transcripts. With the HTBI primer set, the TCR CDR3 went through a first round of RT-PCR. TCRdb recomputed calls from the multiplex PCR reads with MiXCR, one row per CDR3 protein. The data hold approximately 710,000 distinct CDR3 sequences, with roughly 17% observed a single time. In germline, CDR1 is SGHTA, CDR2 FQGNSA. The CDR3 spans 17 residues. V lost 0 bases, J lost 0 bases, and 13 bases lay in between. Diagnosing involved the use of clinical symptoms, serum thyroxine and TRAb, thyroid ultrasound and orbital computed tomography.

This receptor was obtained from a man aged 45-65 years with Graves' hyperthyroidism. The genes are TRBV7-2 and TRBJ2-3; weak D call: TRBD1 (5 bases). The sequencing input was blood. In nucleotides, the CDR3 is TGTGCCAGCAGCTTAGCGCTGGCAGGGCTGAGCACAGATACGCAGTATTTT. It encodes CASSLALAGLSTDTQYF.